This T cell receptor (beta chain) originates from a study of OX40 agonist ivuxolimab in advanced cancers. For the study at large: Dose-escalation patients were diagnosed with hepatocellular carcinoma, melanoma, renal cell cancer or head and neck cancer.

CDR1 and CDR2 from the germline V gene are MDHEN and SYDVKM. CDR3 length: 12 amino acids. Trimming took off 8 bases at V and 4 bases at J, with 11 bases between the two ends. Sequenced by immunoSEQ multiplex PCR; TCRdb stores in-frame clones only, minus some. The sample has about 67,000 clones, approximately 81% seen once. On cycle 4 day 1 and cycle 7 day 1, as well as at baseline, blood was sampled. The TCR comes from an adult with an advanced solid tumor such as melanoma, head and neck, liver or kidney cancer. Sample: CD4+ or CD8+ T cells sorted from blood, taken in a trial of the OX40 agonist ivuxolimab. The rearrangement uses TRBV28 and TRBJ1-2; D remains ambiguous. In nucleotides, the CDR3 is TGTGCCAGCGAGAACGTCGTCTATGGCTACACCTTC. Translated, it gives CASENVVYGYTF.